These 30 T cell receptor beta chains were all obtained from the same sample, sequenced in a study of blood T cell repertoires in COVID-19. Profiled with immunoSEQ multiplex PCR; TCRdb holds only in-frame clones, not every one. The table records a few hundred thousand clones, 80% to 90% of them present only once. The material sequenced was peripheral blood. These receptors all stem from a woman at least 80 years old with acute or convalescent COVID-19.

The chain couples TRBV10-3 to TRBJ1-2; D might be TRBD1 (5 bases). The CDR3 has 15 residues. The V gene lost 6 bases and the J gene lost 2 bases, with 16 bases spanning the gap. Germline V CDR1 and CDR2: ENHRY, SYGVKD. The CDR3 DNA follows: TGTGCCATCAGCGGCCAAACAGGAGTAAACTATGGCTACACCTTC. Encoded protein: CAISGQTGVNYGYTF.

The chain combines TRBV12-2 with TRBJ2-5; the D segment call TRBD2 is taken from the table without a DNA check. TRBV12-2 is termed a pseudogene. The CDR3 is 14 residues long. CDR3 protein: CASRRGLAQETQYF. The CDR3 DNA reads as TGTGCAAGTCGCAGAGGACTAGCCCAAGAGACCCAGTACTTC.

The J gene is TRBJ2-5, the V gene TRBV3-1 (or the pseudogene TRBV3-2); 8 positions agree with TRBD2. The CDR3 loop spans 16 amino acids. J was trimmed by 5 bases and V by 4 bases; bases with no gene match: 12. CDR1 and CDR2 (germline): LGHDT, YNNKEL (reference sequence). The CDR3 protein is CASSPQRGGLAETQYF. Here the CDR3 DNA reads TGTGCCAGCAGCCCTCAACGGGGGGGCCTTGCCGAGACCCAGTACTTC.

The CDR3 region has the DNA TGTGCCAGCAGCCAAGAAGCGGGGGCCTATGGCTACACCTTC. Translating it yields CASSQEAGAYGYTF. The chain combines TRBV14 with TRBJ1-2; D is possibly TRBD1 (6 bases). The germline V gene encodes CDR1 SGHDN and CDR2 FVKESK. The CDR3 extends over 14 amino acids. Trimming left V 0 bases short and J 4 bases short, with 9 bases between.

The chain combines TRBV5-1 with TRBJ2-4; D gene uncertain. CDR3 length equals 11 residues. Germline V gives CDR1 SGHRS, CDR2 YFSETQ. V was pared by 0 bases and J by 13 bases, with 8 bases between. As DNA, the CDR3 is TGCGCCAGCAGCTTGGACGGGTTACAGTACTTC. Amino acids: CASSLDGLQYF. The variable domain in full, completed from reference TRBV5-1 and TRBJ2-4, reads KAGVTQTPRYLIKTRGQQVTLSCSPISGHRSVSWYQQTPGQGLQFLFEYFSETQRNKGNFPGRFSGRQFSNSRSEMNVSTLELGDSALYLCASSLDGLQYFGAGTRLSVL.

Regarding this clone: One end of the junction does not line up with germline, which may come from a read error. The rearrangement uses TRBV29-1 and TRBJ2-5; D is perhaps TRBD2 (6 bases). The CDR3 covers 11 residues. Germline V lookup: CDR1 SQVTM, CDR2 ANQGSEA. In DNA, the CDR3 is TGCAGCGTTGAAAACGGAGGGGAAACGAACTTC. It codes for CSVENGGETNF.

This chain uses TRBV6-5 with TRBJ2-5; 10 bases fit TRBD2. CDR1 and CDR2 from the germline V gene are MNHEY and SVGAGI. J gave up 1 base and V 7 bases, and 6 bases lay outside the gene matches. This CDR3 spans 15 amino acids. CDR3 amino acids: CASTWTSGLQETQYF. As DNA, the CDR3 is TGTGCCAGCACTTGGACTAGCGGTCTCCAAGAGACCCAGTACTTC.

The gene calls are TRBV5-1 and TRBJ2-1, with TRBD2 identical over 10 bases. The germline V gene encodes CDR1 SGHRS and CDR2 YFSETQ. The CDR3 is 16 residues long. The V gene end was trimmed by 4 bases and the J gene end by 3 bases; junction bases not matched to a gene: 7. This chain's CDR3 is CASSLWGTSDYNEQFF. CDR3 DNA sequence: TGCGCCAGCAGCCTCTGGGGGACTAGCGACTACAATGAGCAGTTCTTC. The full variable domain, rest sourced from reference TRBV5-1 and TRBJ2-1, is KAGVTQTPRYLIKTRGQQVTLSCSPISGHRSVSWYQQTPGQGLQFLFEYFSETQRNKGNFPGRFSGRQFSNSRSEMNVSTLELGDSALYLCASSLWGTSDYNEQFFGPGTRLTVL.

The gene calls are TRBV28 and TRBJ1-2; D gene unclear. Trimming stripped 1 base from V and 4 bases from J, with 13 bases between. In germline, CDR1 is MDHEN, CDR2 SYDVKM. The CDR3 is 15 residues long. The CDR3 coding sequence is TGTGCCAGCAGTTTATTGAGCGCGGGGAGCTATGGCTACACCTTC. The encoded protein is CASSLLSAGSYGYTF.

The CDR3 coding sequence is TGTGCCAGCAGCTCAGGGACAGGGGGCTATGGCTACACCTTC. Translated, it gives CASSSGTGGYGYTF. The chain carries TRBV11-3 and TRBJ1-2, with 11 positions matching TRBD1. Germline V gives CDR1 SGHNT, CDR2 YENEEA. V was clipped by 4 bases and J by 4 bases; unmatched bases: 2. CDR3 length: 14 amino acids. Full variable domain (outside the CDR3, taken from reference TRBV11-3 and TRBJ1-2): EAGVVQSPRYKIIEKKQPVAFWCNPISGHNTLYWYLQNLGQGPELLIRYENEEAVDDSQLPKDRFSAERLKGVDSTLKIQPAELGDSAVYLCASSSGTGGYGYTFGSGTRLTVV.

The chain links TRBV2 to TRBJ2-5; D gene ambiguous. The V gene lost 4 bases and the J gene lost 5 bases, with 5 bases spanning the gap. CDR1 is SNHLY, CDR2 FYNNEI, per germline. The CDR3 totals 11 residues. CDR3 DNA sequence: TGTGCCAGCAGTGTCAGGGAGACCCAGTACTTC. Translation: CASSVRETQYF.

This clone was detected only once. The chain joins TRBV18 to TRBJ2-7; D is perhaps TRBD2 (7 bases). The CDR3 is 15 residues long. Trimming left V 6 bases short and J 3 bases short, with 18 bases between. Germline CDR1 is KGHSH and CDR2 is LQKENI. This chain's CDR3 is CASSEGGRSNYEQYF. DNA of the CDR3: TGTGCCAGCTCTGAGGGGGGGCGAAGTAACTACGAGCAGTACTTC.

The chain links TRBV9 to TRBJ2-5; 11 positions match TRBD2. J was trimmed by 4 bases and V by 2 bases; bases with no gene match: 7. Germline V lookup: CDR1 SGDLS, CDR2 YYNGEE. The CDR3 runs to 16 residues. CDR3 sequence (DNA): TGTGCCAGCAGCGTTAGCCCCGGGACTAGCGGAGAGACCCAGTACTTC. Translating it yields CASSVSPGTSGETQYF. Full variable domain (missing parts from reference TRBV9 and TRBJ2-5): DSGVTQTPKHLITATGQRVTLRCSPRSGDLSVYWYQQSLDQGLQFLIQYYNGEERAKGNILERFSAQQFPDLHSELNLSSLELGDSALYFCASSVSPGTSGETQYFGPGTRLLVL.

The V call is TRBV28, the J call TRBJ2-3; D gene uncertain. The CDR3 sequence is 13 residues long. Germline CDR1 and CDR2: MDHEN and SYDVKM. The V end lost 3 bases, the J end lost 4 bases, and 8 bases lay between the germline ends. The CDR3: CASSFRVSDTQYF. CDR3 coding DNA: TGTGCCAGCAGTTTTCGAGTTTCAGATACGCAGTATTTT.

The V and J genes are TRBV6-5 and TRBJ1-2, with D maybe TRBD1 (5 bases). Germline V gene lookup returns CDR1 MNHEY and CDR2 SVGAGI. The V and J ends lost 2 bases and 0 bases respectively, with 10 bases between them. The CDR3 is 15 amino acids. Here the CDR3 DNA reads TGTGCCAGCAGTTACGGACACAGTTCTAACTATGGCTACACCTTC. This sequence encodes CASSYGHSSNYGYTF.

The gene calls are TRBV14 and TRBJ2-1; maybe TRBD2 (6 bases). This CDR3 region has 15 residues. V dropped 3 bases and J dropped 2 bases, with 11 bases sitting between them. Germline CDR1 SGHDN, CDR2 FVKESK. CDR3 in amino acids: CASSHSGSPYNEQFF. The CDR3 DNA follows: TGTGCCAGCAGCCACTCCGGGAGCCCCTACAATGAGCAGTTCTTC.

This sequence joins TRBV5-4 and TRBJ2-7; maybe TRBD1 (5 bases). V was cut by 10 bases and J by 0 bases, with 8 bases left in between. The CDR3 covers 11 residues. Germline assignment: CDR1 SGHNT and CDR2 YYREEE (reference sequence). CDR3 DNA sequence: TGTGCCTGGCAGGGCTCCTACGAGCAGTACTTC. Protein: CAWQGSYEQYF.

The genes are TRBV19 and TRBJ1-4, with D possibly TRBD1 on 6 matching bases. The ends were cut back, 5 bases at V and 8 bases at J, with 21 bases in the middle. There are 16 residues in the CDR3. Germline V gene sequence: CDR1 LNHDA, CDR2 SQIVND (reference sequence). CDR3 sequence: CASSPGGRVEEEKLFF. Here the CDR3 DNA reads TGTGCCAGTAGTCCTGGGGGCCGAGTAGAAGAAGAAAAACTGTTTTTT.

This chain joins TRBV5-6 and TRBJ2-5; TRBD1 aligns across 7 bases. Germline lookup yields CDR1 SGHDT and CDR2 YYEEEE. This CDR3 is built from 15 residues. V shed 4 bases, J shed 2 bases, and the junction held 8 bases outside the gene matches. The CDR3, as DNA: TGTGCCAGCAGCCCGCTGGGGGACAGACAAGAGACCCAGTACTTC. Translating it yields CASSPLGDRQETQYF. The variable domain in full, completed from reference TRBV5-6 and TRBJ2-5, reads DAGVTQSPTHLIKTRGQQVTLRCSPKSGHDTVSWYQQALGQGPQFIFQYYEEEERQRGNFPDRFSGHQFPNYSSELNVNALLLGDSALYLCASSPLGDRQETQYFGPGTRLLVL.

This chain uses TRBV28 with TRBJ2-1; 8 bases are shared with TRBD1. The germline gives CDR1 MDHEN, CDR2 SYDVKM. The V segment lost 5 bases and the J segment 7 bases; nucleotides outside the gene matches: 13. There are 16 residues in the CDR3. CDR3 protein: CASSLPGQGFGNEQFF. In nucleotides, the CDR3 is TGTGCCAGCAGTCTCCCTGGACAGGGATTCGGGAATGAGCAGTTCTTC.

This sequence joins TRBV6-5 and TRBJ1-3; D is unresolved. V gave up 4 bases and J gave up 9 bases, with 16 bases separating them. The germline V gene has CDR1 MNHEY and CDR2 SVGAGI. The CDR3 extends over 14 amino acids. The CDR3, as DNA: TGTGCCAGCAGTTCCCTGGCTAGCCAGAGCACCATATATTTT. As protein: CASSSLASQSTIYF.

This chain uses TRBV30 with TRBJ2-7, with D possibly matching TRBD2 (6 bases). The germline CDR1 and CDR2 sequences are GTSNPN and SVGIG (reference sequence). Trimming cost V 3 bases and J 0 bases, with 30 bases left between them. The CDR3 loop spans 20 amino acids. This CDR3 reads CAWSRYKGQSYGGSSYEQYF. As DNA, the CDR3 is TGTGCCTGGAGCCGGTATAAGGGGCAGAGCTATGGAGGGAGCTCCTACGAGCAGTACTTC.

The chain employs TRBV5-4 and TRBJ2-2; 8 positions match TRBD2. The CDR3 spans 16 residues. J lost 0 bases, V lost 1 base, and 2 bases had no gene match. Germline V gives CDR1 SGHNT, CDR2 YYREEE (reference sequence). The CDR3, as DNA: TGTGCCAGCAGCTTGTACGGGAGGGCGAACACCGGGGAGCTGTTTTTT. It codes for CASSLYGRANTGELFF.

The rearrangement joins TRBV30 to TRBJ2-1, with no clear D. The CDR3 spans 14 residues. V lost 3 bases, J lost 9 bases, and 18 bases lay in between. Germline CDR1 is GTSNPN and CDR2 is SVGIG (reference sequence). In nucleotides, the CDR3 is TGTGCCTGGAGCGCTGGCCTAGACCTTGGTGAGCAGTTCTTC. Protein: CAWSAGLDLGEQFF. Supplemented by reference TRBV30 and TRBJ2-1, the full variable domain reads SQTIHQWPATLVQPVGSPLSLECTVEGTSNPNLYWYRQAAGRGLQLLFYSVGIGQISSEVPQNLSASRPQDRQFILSSKKLLLSDSGFYLCAWSAGLDLGEQFFGPGTRLTVL.

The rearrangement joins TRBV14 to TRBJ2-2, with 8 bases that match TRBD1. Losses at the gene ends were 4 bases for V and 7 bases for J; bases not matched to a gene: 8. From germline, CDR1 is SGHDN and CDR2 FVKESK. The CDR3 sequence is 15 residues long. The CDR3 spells CASSLLQGADGELFF. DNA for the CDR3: TGTGCCAGCAGCCTTCTTCAGGGGGCGGACGGGGAGCTGTTTTTT.

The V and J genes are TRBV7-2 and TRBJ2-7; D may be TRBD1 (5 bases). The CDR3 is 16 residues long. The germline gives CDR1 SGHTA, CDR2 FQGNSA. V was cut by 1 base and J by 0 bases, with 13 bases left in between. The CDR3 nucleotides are TGTGCCAGCAGCTTAGTAGGGGCAGGACGCTCCTACGAGCAGTACTTC. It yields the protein CASSLVGAGRSYEQYF.

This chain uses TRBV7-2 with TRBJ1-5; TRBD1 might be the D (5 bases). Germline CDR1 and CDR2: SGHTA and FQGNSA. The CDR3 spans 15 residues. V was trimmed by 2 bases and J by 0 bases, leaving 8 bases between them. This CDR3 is CASSLSGNSNQPQHF. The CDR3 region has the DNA TGTGCCAGCAGCTTATCAGGGAATAGCAATCAGCCCCAGCATTTT.

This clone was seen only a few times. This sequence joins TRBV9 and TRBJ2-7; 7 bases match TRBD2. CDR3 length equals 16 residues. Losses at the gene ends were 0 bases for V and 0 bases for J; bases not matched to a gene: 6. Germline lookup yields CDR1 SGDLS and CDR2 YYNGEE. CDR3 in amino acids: CASSVAPWTSSYEQYF. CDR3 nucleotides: TGTGCCAGCAGCGTAGCGCCGTGGACTAGCTCCTACGAGCAGTACTTC.

CDR3 loop: CASSTLGPGNTIYF. CDR3 nucleotide sequence: TGTGCCAGTAGTACCCTAGGCCCTGGAAACACCATATATTTT. The gene calls are TRBV19 and TRBJ1-3; D unclear. The CDR3 is 14 residues long. V was pared by 4 bases and J by 2 bases, with 9 bases between. CDR1 is LNHDA, CDR2 SQIVND, per germline (reference sequence).

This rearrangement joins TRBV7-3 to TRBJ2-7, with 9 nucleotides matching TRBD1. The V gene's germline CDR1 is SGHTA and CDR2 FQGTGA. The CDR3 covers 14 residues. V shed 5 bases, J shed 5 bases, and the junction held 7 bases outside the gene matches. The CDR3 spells CASSPGDRVNEQYF. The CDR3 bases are TGTGCCAGCAGCCCCGGGGACAGGGTAAACGAGCAGTACTTC.